This T cell receptor (beta chain) was identified in a study of Ad26.COV2.S vaccination and SARS-CoV-2 variants. Study as a whole: A COV1001 Ad26.COV2.S trial-arm participant provided the sample. The authors gave Ad26.COV2.S intramuscularly, either once or twice 56 days apart.

Clones were sequenced by immunoSEQ multiplex PCR, and TCRdb holds only the in-frame ones, with some missing. The sample includes over 450,000 clones, 89% seen only once; the top ten take about 1.5%. The germline V gene has CDR1 SEHNR and CDR2 FQNEAQ (reference sequence). Trimming removed 5 bases from V and 4 bases from J, with 13 bases in between. This CDR3 has 14 amino acids. Specified treatment: some 19 received Ad26.COV2.S at low or high dose, single or two shots; roughly 5 received placebo; per-sample allocation not given. Each sample was drawn 63 days after the first injection (of vaccine or placebo). Of note for this clone: Its antigen is undetermined.

Study-wide results and limits: With respect to non-spike TCR breadth, vaccine and placebo recipients were similar. Reportedly, after vaccination the spike-specific CD8+ and CD4+ T cell responses displayed substantial breadth.

The clonotype originates from a person between 18 and 60 years old who received the Ad26.COV2.S COVID-19 vaccine or a placebo. The starting material was peripheral blood, obtained in a trial of Ad26.COV2.S vaccine versus placebo. The chain couples TRBV7-9 to TRBJ2-3; a possible D gene is TRBD1 (6 bases). For the CDR3, the DNA is TGTGCCAGCAGCACCGGGACATTTGCAGATACGCAGTATTTT. Amino acid sequence: CASSTGTFADTQYF.